The next 16 T cell receptor beta chains were all read from a single sample in a study of human T cells and chemical hapten exposure. Time point defined: pre-sensitization, week 0. Regarding treatment: therapeutic diphenylcyclopropenone sensitization with weekly scalp DPC. In TCRdb, the RACE reads were re-called with MiXCR into one record per CDR3 protein. The sample shows roughly 380,000 distinct CDR3 sequences, 4.5% to 6% of them seen only once. Sample: whole blood, taken in connection with sensitization to the hapten diphenylcyclopropenone (DPC). The receptor source for this set is a woman aged 45-59 years with alopecia areata. Some clones in this sample may be carry-over from other donors' samples.

The table lists this clonotype with many counts. The genes are TRBV7-9 and TRBJ2-1; D unresolved. Germline assignment: CDR1 SEHNR and CDR2 FQNEAQ (reference sequence). There are 12 residues in the CDR3. V lost 5 bases, J lost 8 bases, and 10 bases lay in between. The CDR3, as DNA: TGTGCCAGCAGCGCGCGAGCCTATGAGCAGTTCTTC. This sequence encodes CASSARAYEQFF.

In this sample, this clonotype turned up a few times. This chain uses TRBV5-1 with TRBJ2-7; the match to TRBD2 covers 10 bases. V trimming: 4 bases; J trimming: 7 bases; junction bases outside the gene matches: 11. CDR1 and CDR2 from the germline V gene are SGHRS and YFSETQ. The CDR3 spans 15 residues. CDR3 sequence (DNA): TGCGCCAGCAGCGCTTCTAGCGGGAGTGGAAGAGAGCAGTACTTC. This encodes CASSASSGSGREQYF. The full variable domain, with the rest looked up from reference TRBV5-1 and TRBJ2-7, is KAGVTQTPRYLIKTRGQQVTLSCSPISGHRSVSWYQQTPGQGLQFLFEYFSETQRNKGNFPGRFSGRQFSNSRSEMNVSTLELGDSALYLCASSASSGSGREQYFGPGTRLTVT.

As to this clonotype: A much bigger clone sits one base away, suggesting this may be a read error. This chain connects TRBV10-3 to TRBJ1-6; a possible D gene is TRBD1 (5 bases). CDR1 and CDR2 (germline): ENHRY, SYGVKD. The CDR3 is 14 amino acids. CDR3 in DNA: TGTGCCATCAGTGAAGGCAGGGCATTTAGCCCCCCCCACTTT. Translation gives CAISEGRAFSPPHF.

This clonotype has more than one count but fewer than ten. The CDR3 bases are TGTGCCAGCTCACCATACAGGACGAACACCGGGGAGCTGTTTTTT. As protein: CASSPYRTNTGELFF. This chain joins TRBV18 and TRBJ2-2; TRBD1 is a possible D gene (5 bases). There are 15 residues in the CDR3. V was shortened by 2 bases and J by 0 bases, with 7 bases between the two germline ends. Germline V gene data show CDR1 as KGHSH and CDR2 as LQKENI.

This clonotype was observed a few times. The chain has TRBV14 and TRBJ2-3; D possibly corresponds to TRBD1 (5 bases). Germline V gene data show CDR1 as SGHDN and CDR2 as FVKESK. The CDR3 runs 15 residues. The V end lost 2 bases, the J end lost 3 bases, and 12 bases lay between the germline ends. The CDR3 reads CASSQLPGKTDTQYF. Written as DNA, the CDR3 is TGTGCCAGCAGCCAACTCCCAGGGAAGACAGATACGCAGTATTTT.

This clonotype was detected many times. The rearrangement links TRBV2 to TRBJ2-3, with D possibly called TRBD1 or TRBD2 (6 bases each). Germline CDR1 is SNHLY and CDR2 is FYNNEI. This CDR3 has 15 amino acids. The V and J ends lost 6 bases and 1 base respectively, with 14 bases between them. CDR3 in amino acids: CASRYLGGGTDTQYF. Written as DNA, the CDR3 is TGTGCCAGCAGGTACCTGGGGGGCGGCACAGATACGCAGTATTTT.

V usage is TRBV28 and J usage is TRBJ2-7; 15 nucleotides align to TRBD2. Germline V gene sequence: CDR1 MDHEN, CDR2 SYDVKM. This CDR3 region has 14 residues. J gave up 6 bases and V 5 bases, and 2 bases lay outside the gene matches. CDR3 region: CASSMGLAGGEQYF. Written as DNA, the CDR3 is TGTGCCAGCAGTATGGGACTAGCGGGGGGCGAGCAGTACTTC.

This clonotype occurred many times. The rearrangement joins TRBV27 to TRBJ1-1; possibly TRBD1 for D (6 bases). The CDR3 runs 14 residues. The germline V and J ends were trimmed by 4 bases and 4 bases, with 13 bases remaining between them. Germline loops: CDR1 MNHEY, CDR2 SMNVEV (reference sequence). The CDR3 DNA sequence: TGTGCCAGCAGTTACGCGGGGGCGAGCACTGAAGCTTTCTTT. This sequence encodes CASSYAGASTEAFF.

This clonotype was seen repeatedly, ten times or more. The chain is built from TRBV29-1 and TRBJ2-5, with D hard to call. V was pared by 2 bases and J by 4 bases, with 11 bases between. This CDR3 has 13 residues. Germline CDR1 is SQVTM and CDR2 is ANQGSEA. CDR3 nucleotide sequence: TGCAGCGTTGAACAAATCATCGGAGAGACCCAGTACTTC. Amino acids: CSVEQIIGETQYF.

The chain combines TRBV7-9 with TRBJ2-3; D not resolved. This CDR3 is 18 amino acids long. CDR1 SEHNR and CDR2 FQNEAQ come from the germline V gene (reference sequence). V lost 1 base and J lost 0, with 17 bases in between. The CDR3 sequence: CASSLGRNLPTSTDTQYF. In DNA, the CDR3 is TGTGCCAGCAGCTTAGGCCGGAATCTACCAACTAGCACAGATACGCAGTATTTT.

The V gene is TRBV24-1, the J gene TRBJ1-2; D unresolved. The CDR3 runs 12 residues. CDR1 and CDR2 (germline): KGHDR, SFDVKD. V lost 11 bases to trimming and J lost 8 bases, with 17 bases between them. The CDR3 spells CASTRTRRGYTF. The CDR3 nucleotides read TGTGCCAGTACAAGAACCAGGAGGGGCTACACCTTC.

The chain links TRBV28 to TRBJ2-1; 10 nucleotides agree with TRBD2. J was trimmed by 5 bases and V by 5 bases; bases with no gene match: 15. There are 18 residues in the CDR3. Germline V gene sequence: CDR1 MDHEN, CDR2 SYDVKM. This chain's CDR3 is CASSDSIAGGTHNNEQFF. The CDR3 region has the DNA TGTGCCAGCAGTGACTCTATAGCGGGAGGCACCCATAACAATGAGCAGTTCTTC.

This clonotype was seen repeatedly, ten times or more. The rearrangement uses TRBV28 and TRBJ2-3; D is uncertain. CDR1 and CDR2 from the germline V gene are MDHEN and SYDVKM. V was cut by 3 bases and J by 4 bases, with 5 bases left in between. CDR3 length: 12 residues. CDR3 DNA sequence: TGTGCCAGCAGTTTGTGGGCAGATACGCAGTATTTT. Protein: CASSLWADTQYF.

The chain employs TRBV20-1 and TRBJ2-3; TRBD2 agrees at 16 bases. The CDR3 covers 16 residues. The V segment lost 6 bases and the J segment 5 bases; nucleotides outside the gene matches: 8. The germline gives CDR1 DFQATT, CDR2 SNEGSKA (reference sequence). The CDR3 DNA follows: TGCAGTGCCCTCGGGACTAGCGGGAGGGCCAGAGATACGCAGTATTTT. Residues: CSALGTSGRARDTQYF.

This sequence joins TRBV12-3 or TRBV12-4 and TRBJ1-1; unclear D gene. The germline V and J ends were trimmed by 8 bases and 1 base, with 8 bases remaining between them. The CDR3 contains 12 residues. This CDR3 reads CASGEGNTEAFF. CDR3 nucleotides: TGTGCCAGCGGGGAGGGGAACACTGAAGCTTTCTTT.

This clonotype has a count of ten or more. This sequence joins TRBV12-3 or TRBV12-4 and TRBJ2-2; the match to TRBD1 covers 7 bases. V shed 6 bases, J shed 3 bases, and the junction held 10 bases outside the gene matches. This CDR3 has 16 amino acids. The CDR3 sequence: CASRRVDRLHTGELFF. The DNA of the CDR3 is TGTGCCAGCAGGAGGGTGGACAGGCTCCACACCGGGGAGCTGTTTTTT.